The rows below give T cell receptor beta chains drawn from one sample of a study of T cell responses to AZD1222 COVID-19 vaccine. Sequencing used immunoSEQ multiplex PCR; TCRdb keeps in-frame clones, though not all of them. The table shows 120,000 or so clones, with around 93% occurring only once. Specimen: peripheral blood, collected 28 days after the second AZD1222 dose. These receptors originate from an adult who received the AZD1222 COVID-19 vaccine. Both conserved end residues are part of each CDR3. Each record gives: CDR3 protein, CDR3 DNA, D gene, J gene, V gene, clone size. A D gene is named only where the DNA matches it firmly. Only some rows state a clone size, as once, few, many or a class for expanded clones.

CDR3aa: CASSTDRGGQYF
CDR3nt: TGTGCCAGTAGTACAGACAGGGGGGGTCAGTACTTC
d_gene: TRBD1
j_gene: TRBJ2-7
v_gene: TRBV19
abundance: once

CDR3aa: CASSLAGWEAFF
CDR3nt: TGTGCCAGCAGCTTGGCAGGGTGGGAAGCTTTCTTT
d_gene: .
j_gene: TRBJ1-1
v_gene: TRBV5-5
abundance: .

CDR3aa: CASSLTGTYEQYF
CDR3nt: TGTGCCAGCAGCTTAACCGGGACCTACGAGCAGTACTTC
d_gene: .
j_gene: TRBJ2-7
v_gene: TRBV7-9
abundance: .

CDR3aa: CASSSRPPDTQYF
CDR3nt: TGTGCCAGCAGCTCGCGACCCCCAGATACGCAGTATTTT
d_gene: .
j_gene: TRBJ2-3
v_gene: TRBV7-2
abundance: .

CDR3aa: CASSQIDGSETQYF
CDR3nt: TGCGCCAGCAGTCAGATCGACGGGTCGGAGACCCAGTACTTC
d_gene: .
j_gene: TRBJ2-5
v_gene: TRBV23-1
abundance: .

CDR3aa: CASTPSGASYEQYF
CDR3nt: TGTGCCAGTACCCCATCGGGGGCTTCCTACGAGCAGTACTTC
d_gene: .
j_gene: TRBJ2-7
v_gene: TRBV19
abundance: .

CDR3aa: CASSQRTTKGAGGYTF
CDR3nt: TGCGCCAGCAGCCAAAGGACGACCAAGGGGGCAGGGGGCTACACCTTC
d_gene: TRBD1
j_gene: TRBJ1-2
v_gene: TRBV4-1
abundance: .

CDR3aa: CASSQAGNYGYTF
CDR3nt: TGTGCCAGCAGCCAAGCAGGGAACTATGGCTACACCTTC
d_gene: .
j_gene: TRBJ1-2
v_gene: TRBV27
abundance: .

CDR3aa: CASRDRGFSPLHF
CDR3nt: TGCGCCAGCAGGGACAGGGGTTTTTCACCCCTCCACTTT
d_gene: TRBD1
j_gene: TRBJ1-6
v_gene: TRBV23-1
abundance: few

CDR3aa: CASSTKEGNQPQHF
CDR3nt: TGTGCCAGCAGTACAAAAGAGGGCAATCAGCCCCAGCATTTT
d_gene: .
j_gene: TRBJ1-5
v_gene: TRBV7-9
abundance: .

CDR3aa: CASRSTGGLNTEAFF
CDR3nt: TGTGCCAGCAGGTCAACAGGGGGGTTGAACACTGAAGCTTTCTTT
d_gene: TRBD1
j_gene: TRBJ1-1
v_gene: TRBV5-6
abundance: .

CDR3aa: CASSQDRGTGTLLYGYTF
CDR3nt: TGTGCCAGCAGCCAAGACAGAGGGACAGGGACCCTTTTGTATGGCTACACCTTC
d_gene: TRBD1
j_gene: TRBJ1-2
v_gene: TRBV14
abundance: .

CDR3aa: CASTKSEGNTEAFF
CDR3nt: TGTGCCAGCACCAAAAGCGAGGGGAACACTGAAGCTTTCTTT
d_gene: .
j_gene: TRBJ1-1
v_gene: TRBV3-1/TRBV3-2
abundance: .

CDR3aa: CASSQRQGWTGELFF
CDR3nt: TGTGCCAGCAGCCAACGGCAGGGTTGGACCGGGGAGCTGTTTTTT
d_gene: .
j_gene: TRBJ2-2
v_gene: TRBV3-1/TRBV3-2
abundance: .

CDR3aa: CASSRGTSTGGYTF
CDR3nt: TGTGCCAGCAGCCGGGGGACATCAACGGGTGGCTACACCTTC
d_gene: .
j_gene: TRBJ1-2
v_gene: TRBV5-6
abundance: .

CDR3aa: CASSGGTTGELFF
CDR3nt: TGTGCCAGCAGCGGGGGGACAACCGGGGAGCTGTTTTTT
d_gene: .
j_gene: TRBJ2-2
v_gene: TRBV6-2/TRBV6-3
abundance: .

CDR3aa: CASSYPAGTGDPTNEKLFF
CDR3nt: TGTGCCAGCAGCTATCCCGCCGGGACAGGGGATCCAACTAATGAAAAACTGTTTTTT
d_gene: TRBD1
j_gene: TRBJ1-4
v_gene: TRBV7-9
abundance: .

CDR3aa: CASSQDPGPYNSPLHF
CDR3nt: TGCGCCAGCAGCCAGGATCCAGGGCCCTATAATTCACCCCTCCACTTT
d_gene: .
j_gene: TRBJ1-6
v_gene: TRBV4-1
abundance: .

CDR3aa: CASRRDGANTGELFF
CDR3nt: TGCGCCAGCAGGAGGGACGGCGCGAACACCGGGGAGCTGTTTTTT
d_gene: .
j_gene: TRBJ2-2
v_gene: TRBV10-2
abundance: .

CDR3aa: CASSQPGGLSSYEQYF
CDR3nt: TGTGCCAGCAGCCAACCAGGGGGTCTAAGCTCCTACGAGCAGTACTTC
d_gene: TRBD1
j_gene: TRBJ2-7
v_gene: TRBV14
abundance: .

CDR3aa: CASSLAGQIKAFF
CDR3nt: TGTGCCAGCAGCTTGGCTGGACAGATAAAAGCTTTCTTT
d_gene: .
j_gene: TRBJ1-1
v_gene: TRBV5-6
abundance: .

CDR3aa: CASSLSPRAYYGYTF
CDR3nt: TGTGCCAGCAGTTTGAGCCCAAGAGCTTACTATGGCTACACCTTC
d_gene: .
j_gene: TRBJ1-2
v_gene: TRBV27
abundance: .

CDR3aa: CASGFGVREKLFF
CDR3nt: TGTGCTAGTGGTTTCGGGGTCCGAGAAAAACTGTTTTTT
d_gene: .
j_gene: TRBJ1-4
v_gene: TRBV12-5
abundance: .

CDR3aa: CASSLSEGGWRGNQPQHF
CDR3nt: TGTGCCAGCAGCTTGTCAGAAGGTGGCTGGAGGGGCAATCAGCCCCAGCATTTT
d_gene: .
j_gene: TRBJ1-5
v_gene: TRBV5-6
abundance: .

CDR3aa: CASSLVVDSPLHF
CDR3nt: TGTGCCAGCAGCTTGGTGGTCGATTCACCCCTCCACTTT
d_gene: .
j_gene: TRBJ1-6
v_gene: TRBV5-5
abundance: .

CDR3aa: CASSVPLDRTRYGYTF
CDR3nt: TGTGCCAGTAGTGTGCCCCTTGACAGGACAAGATATGGCTACACCTTC
d_gene: .
j_gene: TRBJ1-2
v_gene: TRBV19
abundance: .

CDR3aa: CASSPSRTVNSPLHF
CDR3nt: TGTGCCAGCAGCCCAAGTCGGACCGTTAATTCACCCCTCCACTTT
d_gene: .
j_gene: TRBJ1-6
v_gene: TRBV9
abundance: .

CDR3aa: CASSSRTDTQYF
CDR3nt: TGTGCCAGCAGCAGCAGGACAGATACGCAGTATTTT
d_gene: .
j_gene: TRBJ2-3
v_gene: TRBV6-6
abundance: few